Following are 12 T cell receptor beta chains from one sample sequenced in a study of long-term antiretroviral therapy in people with HIV. A v3.0 immunoSEQ assay was performed at survey level. This table comes from immunoSEQ multiplex PCR, and its TCRdb copy is limited to in-frame clones, with some not included. The sample includes some 26,000 clones, about 88% of them seen just once. Sequences were derived from unsorted PBMCs, sampled roughly 2.7 years after starting antiretroviral therapy. Receptor source: a man aged 35-49 years with HIV.

This chain connects TRBV28 to TRBJ1-6, with 8 bases fitting TRBD1. V was clipped by 4 bases and J by 10 bases; unmatched bases: 12. Germline CDR1 MDHEN, CDR2 SYDVKM. The CDR3 contains 16 residues. The CDR3 nucleotides are TGTGCCAGCAGTTCCCAGGGGGCGCAGAGGCGATCACCCCTCCACTTT. Translated, it gives CASSSQGAQRRSPLHF.

The rearrangement joins TRBV27 to TRBJ2-1; TRBD2 is a possible D gene (6 bases). The V end was cut by 6 bases, the J end by 4 bases, with 19 bases between. Germline lookup yields CDR1 MNHEY and CDR2 SMNVEV (reference sequence). CDR3 size: 16 residues. This chain's CDR3 is CASRQELASQYNEQFF. The CDR3 nucleotides read TGTGCCAGCAGGCAAGAACTAGCCTCACAATACAATGAGCAGTTCTTC.

The gene calls are TRBV28 and TRBJ1-5, with D maybe TRBD1 (5 bases). Trimming pared 1 base from V and 9 bases from J, leaving 19 bases between. CDR1 is MDHEN and CDR2 is SYDVKM in the germline V gene. The CDR3 consists of 16 residues. CDR3 in amino acids: CASSLSRGTGFGPQHF. CDR3 DNA sequence: TGTGCCAGCAGTTTATCTCGGGGGACCGGCTTTGGGCCCCAGCATTTT.

The V and J genes are TRBV6-5 and TRBJ1-1, with D possibly matching TRBD1 (5 bases). The CDR3 has 14 amino acids. The germline gives CDR1 MNHEY, CDR2 SVGAGI. Trimming left V 7 bases short and J 1 base short, with 13 bases between. The CDR3 reads CASKPGTANTEAFF. As DNA, the CDR3 is TGTGCCAGCAAGCCCGGGACCGCGAACACTGAAGCTTTCTTT.

The chain has TRBV28 and TRBJ1-5, with no clear D. This CDR3 contains 15 residues. Germline-derived CDR1 and CDR2 are MDHEN and SYDVKM. The germline V and J ends were trimmed by 6 bases and 0 bases, with 12 bases remaining between them. CDR3 DNA sequence: TGTGCCAGCAGGCTACAGAGTTTTAGCAATCAGCCCCAGCATTTT. This codes for CASRLQSFSNQPQHF. Filled out from reference TRBV28 and TRBJ1-5, the complete variable domain reads DVKVTQSSRYLVKRTGEKVFLECVQDMDHENMFWYRQDPGLGLRLIYFSYDVKMKEKGDIPEGYSVSREKKERFSLILESASTNQTSMYLCASRLQSFSNQPQHFGDGTRLSIL.

The CDR3 sequence is CASSFSGTGGGETQYF. DNA for the CDR3: TGCGCCAGCAGCTTCTCCGGGACAGGAGGCGGAGAGACCCAGTACTTC. The V and J genes are TRBV5-1 and TRBJ2-5; 8 nucleotides align to TRBD1. This CDR3 has 16 amino acids. Trimming removed 2 bases from V and 4 bases from J; junction bases left unmatched: 10. CDR1 is SGHRS and CDR2 is YFSETQ in the germline V gene.

The genes are TRBV19 and TRBJ2-2, with D hard to call. V lost 7 bases and J lost 1, with 13 bases in between. CDR1 and CDR2 from the germline V gene are LNHDA and SQIVND (reference sequence). The CDR3 extends over 15 amino acids. CDR3 loop: CASTAWAENTGELFF. DNA for the CDR3: TGTGCCAGTACCGCCTGGGCAGAGAACACCGGGGAGCTGTTTTTT.

The chain uses TRBV2 and TRBJ1-6; D may be TRBD1 (5 bases). From germline, CDR1 is SNHLY and CDR2 FYNNEI. Trimming took 5 bases from V and 7 from J, leaving 12 bases between them. The CDR3 covers 14 residues. The CDR3 coding sequence is TGTGCCAGCAGTAACGACAAGGGGAATTCACCCCTCCACTTT. This gives the protein CASSNDKGNSPLHF.

V usage is TRBV11-2 and J usage is TRBJ2-2; D might be TRBD2 (6 bases). Trimming stripped 2 bases from V and 7 bases from J, with 8 bases between. The CDR3 has 13 residues. The germline V gene encodes CDR1 SGHAT and CDR2 FQNNGV. CDR3 DNA sequence: TGTGCCAGCAGCTTAAGCGGGCGCGGGGAGCTGTTTTTT. It is translated as CASSLSGRGELFF.

As to this clone: One end of the junction varies from germline; a read error may be responsible. The V call is TRBV2, the J call TRBJ1-4; D may be TRBD1 (5 bases). The CDR3 spans 14 residues. Germline-derived CDR1 and CDR2 are SNHLY and FYNNEI. CDR3: CASSERPLQDPPAF. For the CDR3, the DNA is TGTGCCAGCAGTGAAAGGCCCTTACAGGACCCACCGGCTTTT.

This chain uses TRBV30 with TRBJ2-7; TRBD2 matches at 9 bases. There are 16 residues in the CDR3. The trim removed 6 bases at V and 9 bases at J, leaving 21 bases unmatched. Germline CDR1 reads GTSNPN; CDR2 reads SVGIG (reference sequence). CDR3 protein: CACVAHGSGSSGGQYF. The DNA for the CDR3 is TGTGCCTGTGTCGCCCATGGTAGCGGGAGCTCGGGTGGGCAGTACTTC.

The CDR3 DNA reads as TGTGCCAGCAGCTGGGCGGGACAAGTAAACTACGAGCAGTACTTC. Protein: CASSWAGQVNYEQYF. The V and J genes are TRBV5-6 and TRBJ2-7; tentatively, D is TRBD1 or TRBD2 (6 bases each). Germline V gene sequence: CDR1 SGHDT, CDR2 YYEEEE. The CDR3 contains 15 residues. V was trimmed by 3 bases and J by 3 bases, leaving 16 bases between them.